This TCR beta chain was captured in a study of OX40 agonist ivuxolimab in advanced cancers. Whole-study context: Of mixed ages from about 23 to 79 and averaging roughly 64 years, the group was roughly 85% male.

Whole-study results and caveats: Dosing at 0.1 to 3.0 mg/kg was accompanied by clonal expansion of CD4+ and CD8+ blood T cells by week 6.

Only in-frame clones appear in the TCRdb table, and some are missing; sequencing was by immunoSEQ multiplex PCR. The data show approximately 68,000 clones, roughly 90% seen once. In regard to this clone: Its antigen is currently unknown.

Trimming removed 4 bases from V and 14 bases from J, with 12 bases in between. Looked up from germline, CDR1 is MDHEN and CDR2 is SYDVKM. The CDR3 contains 12 residues. V gene TRBV28 combines with J gene TRBJ1-6; D perhaps matches TRBD1 (5 bases). Sequencing used CD4+ or CD8+ T cells sorted from blood, obtained in a trial of the OX40 agonist ivuxolimab. The sequence was obtained from an adult with an advanced solid tumor such as melanoma, head and neck, liver or kidney cancer. The CDR3 nucleotides are TGTGCCAGCAGTTCCGCCTGGGGCACCCTCCACTTT. This sequence encodes CASSSAWGTLHF.